These T cell receptor beta chains were read from a single sample in a study of blood T cells in healthy people across ages. TCRdb ran MiXCR on the 5' RACE reads and lists one entry per CDR3 protein. This table holds around 1,000,000 distinct CDR3 sequences, 30% to 40% found once. The sequenced sample was blood. These receptors were obtained from a young man in good health. Each CDR3 is given without its conserved first and last residue.

V gene: TRBV28
CDR3 protein: ASSNGTFHTGELF

V gene: TRBV7-9
CDR3 protein: ASSLGTGAKNEQY

V gene: TRBV5-1
CDR3 protein: ASSLEGSLRSPLH

V gene: TRBV10-3
CDR3 protein: AISESRRTNEQF

V gene: TRBV6-2/TRBV6-3
CDR3 protein: ASSYWGNQPQH

V gene: TRBV20-1
CDR3 protein: SASSASGGPWDTQY

V gene: TRBV6-2/TRBV6-3
CDR3 protein: ASSDTSRGGTEAF

V gene: TRBV5-5
CDR3 protein: ASSLDPGRMNTEAF

V gene: TRBV7-3
CDR3 protein: ASSRSFFEY

V gene: TRBV4-2
CDR3 protein: ASSQAEGEQY

V gene: TRBV7-9
CDR3 protein: ASSLKGKTYEQY

V gene: TRBV20-1
CDR3 protein: SARDQTQFGYT

V gene: TRBV4-3
CDR3 protein: ASSQGLRESNSPLH

V gene: TRBV20-1
CDR3 protein: SARDSGGTSTDTQY

V gene: TRBV6-1
CDR3 protein: ASSGTGVKDAAKNIQY

V gene: TRBV20-1
CDR3 protein: SAPSAGGVRNEQF

V gene: TRBV29-1
CDR3 protein: SVEGLSETQY

V gene: TRBV9
CDR3 protein: ASSESTGEGQPQH

V gene: TRBV12-3/TRBV12-4
CDR3 protein: ASTSLGTKYGYT

V gene: TRBV29-1
CDR3 protein: SAANGTLNTEAF

V gene: TRBV5-1
CDR3 protein: ASSFAPGQPQH

V gene: TRBV10-2
CDR3 protein: ASSARDTQY

V gene: TRBV12-5
CDR3 protein: ASGWDGQGSEAF

V gene: TRBV6-5
CDR3 protein: ASSRSGPGGEQF

V gene: TRBV12-3/TRBV12-4
CDR3 protein: ASSLSSGGYT

V gene: TRBV9
CDR3 protein: ASSPEDWPEKLF

V gene: TRBV10-3
CDR3 protein: AIRGGEGTEAF

V gene: TRBV20-1
CDR3 protein: SAAGTPPYEQY

V gene: TRBV10-3
CDR3 protein: AISEYRDSPLH